The 11 T cell receptor beta chains given below trace back to one sample, sequenced in a study of post-analysis software for immune sequencing data. General study results and limits: TRBV5-6, TRBV5-1 and TRBV20-1 were among roughly 5 TRBV segments more frequent in patients than controls.

Carried by the TCR beta cDNA libraries were unique molecular identifiers. TCRdb reprocessed the PCR reads with MiXCR, giving one entry per CDR3 protein. The sample includes 400,000 to 500,000 distinct CDR3 sequences, roughly 38% of them seen just once. Their antigens remain unidentified. The material sequenced was blood. These receptor sequences come from a girl aged 2 to 10 with multiple sclerosis.

The chain employs TRBV25-1 and TRBJ1-4, with unresolved D. Trimming removed 2 bases from V and 8 bases from J, with 12 bases in between. Germline V gives CDR1 MGHDK, CDR2 SYGVNS. The CDR3 is 14 residues long. The CDR3: CASSENPIPEKLFF. The DNA for the CDR3 is TGTGCCAGCAGTGAAAATCCCATCCCCGAAAAACTGTTTTTT.

The chain couples TRBV15 to TRBJ2-5, with 8 nucleotides matching TRBD2. This CDR3 comprises 18 residues. Looked up from germline, CDR1 is LNHNV and CDR2 is YYDKDF (reference sequence). V lost 3 bases, J lost 2 bases, and 14 bases stayed unmatched. CDR3 sequence reads: CATSREGGRGAIQETQYF. CDR3 nucleotides: TGTGCCACCAGCAGGGAAGGGGGGCGGGGGGCAATTCAAGAGACCCAGTACTTC. The full variable domain, its missing parts supplied by reference TRBV15 and TRBJ2-5, is DAMVIQNPRYQVTQFGKPVTLSCSQTLNHNVMYWYQQKSSQAPKLLFHYYDKDFNNEADTPDNFQSRRPNTSFCFLDIRSPGLGDTAMYLCATSREGGRGAIQETQYFGPGTRLLVL.

This clonotype was observed a handful of times. J is TRBJ2-5 and V is TRBV6-6; 7 bases are a match to TRBD2. The V and J ends lost 1 base and 2 bases, in that order; junction bases with no gene match: 4. This CDR3 has 15 amino acids. Germline V gives CDR1 MNHNY, CDR2 SVGAGI (reference sequence). CDR3 DNA sequence: TGTGCCAGCAGTTACTGGGCGGGGGAGCAAGAGACCCAGTACTTC. This gives the protein CASSYWAGEQETQYF.

The chain uses TRBV15 and TRBJ2-3; 9 bases fit TRBD2. CDR1 LNHNV and CDR2 YYDKDF come from the germline V gene (reference sequence). V lost 1 base, J lost 1 base, and 15 bases stayed unmatched. The CDR3 loop spans 20 amino acids. The CDR3 reads CATSRGPLDNSGSGTDTQYF. CDR3 DNA: TGTGCCACCAGCAGAGGTCCCCTAGATAATAGCGGGAGTGGCACAGATACGCAGTATTTT.

The CDR3 DNA reads TGTGCCAGCAGCCAATTCAGGTCTTACGAGCAGTACTTC. This translates into CASSQFRSYEQYF. The J gene is TRBJ2-7, the V gene TRBV3-1, with D hard to call. V lost 2 bases and J lost 4, with 9 bases in between. CDR1 and CDR2 from the germline V gene are LGHDT and YNNKEL (reference sequence). The CDR3 sequence is 13 residues long.

For the CDR3, the DNA is TGTGCCAGCAGCTTAGCAAAGTACAATGAGCAGTTCTTC. Protein: CASSLAKYNEQFF. J is TRBJ2-1 and V is TRBV11-2; D is uncertain. The CDR3 totals 13 residues. The germline V and J ends were trimmed by 1 base and 4 bases, with 5 bases remaining between them. Germline V CDR1 and CDR2: SGHAT, FQNNGV.

A single count supports this clonotype. The chain has TRBV2 and TRBJ1-2, with D possibly being TRBD1 (6 bases). This CDR3 has 14 amino acids. Germline loops: CDR1 SNHLY, CDR2 FYNNEI. V was clipped by 4 bases and J by 1 base, with 10 bases between them. CDR3 DNA sequence: TGTGCCAGCAGTGGGGGGGCGGGTAACTATGGCTACACCTTC. Its protein product is CASSGGAGNYGYTF.

V is TRBV7-9 and J is TRBJ1-2; 9 positions agree with TRBD1. Germline loops: CDR1 SEHNR, CDR2 FQNEAQ (reference sequence). The CDR3 has 15 residues. V shed 5 bases and J 8 bases; nucleotides not matched to a gene: 12. The CDR3 nucleotides are TGTGCCAGCAGCCGAGAGTCCGGGACAGGGATAGGCTACACCTTC. Translated, it gives CASSRESGTGIGYTF.

This clonotype was seen a handful of times. This rearrangement joins TRBV7-2 to TRBJ2-7; TRBD1 matches at 7 bases. The CDR3 loop spans 15 amino acids. The trim removed 4 bases at V and 1 base at J, leaving 7 bases unmatched. CDR1 and CDR2 from the germline V gene are SGHTA and FQGNSA. The CDR3 loop is CASSYLTGNSYEQYF. DNA of the CDR3: TGTGCCAGCAGCTACCTGACAGGGAATTCCTACGAGCAGTACTTC.

The chain joins TRBV6-5 to TRBJ1-2; TRBD1 is a possible D gene (5 bases). Looked up from germline, CDR1 is MNHEY and CDR2 is SVGAGI. The CDR3 extends over 13 amino acids. V was trimmed by 10 bases and J by 2 bases, leaving 14 bases between them. The CDR3 sequence: CATQGDANYGYTF. The CDR3, as DNA: TGTGCCACCCAAGGGGACGCAAACTATGGCTACACCTTC.

This clonotype turned up a few times. V and J are TRBV6-2 or TRBV6-3 and TRBJ2-1; 11 bases map to TRBD2. With V trimmed by 2 bases and J by 3 bases, 3 bases remained unmatched. The V gene's germline CDR1 is MNHEY and CDR2 SVGEGT. CDR3 length: 16 amino acids. The CDR3 region is CASSYPGTSGYNEQFF. CDR3 DNA: TGTGCCAGCAGTTACCCCGGGACTAGCGGCTACAATGAGCAGTTCTTC.